The 18 T cell receptor beta chains below all came from one sample that was sequenced in a study of shared clonotypes between healthy human individuals. TCRdb's copy holds only in-frame clones and misses some; the assay was immunoSEQ multiplex PCR. This sample carries about 490,000 clones, roughly 80% of them seen once, and the ten largest clones take 12%. Source material: PBMCs. The receptors stem from a woman aged 40 to 50 in good health. Some clones in this sample may be carry-over from other donors' samples.

V is TRBV7-8 and J is TRBJ1-5; 7 bases agree with TRBD1. Trimming cost V 1 base and J 11 bases; bases outside gene matches: 5. In germline, CDR1 is SGHVS, CDR2 FQNEAQ. The CDR3 extends over 13 amino acids. The CDR3 sequence: CASSLVRGRAQHF. The CDR3, as DNA: TGTGCCAGCAGCTTAGTAAGGGGGCGAGCCCAGCATTTT.

This clone was counted a few times. This likely stems from a read error, as it lies one base from a far larger clone. The rearrangement links TRBV18 to TRBJ1-2, with D perhaps TRBD1 (6 bases). Per the germline V gene, CDR1 is KGHSH and CDR2 is LQKENI. There are 13 residues in the CDR3. The CDR3 nucleotides are TGTGCCAGCTCCCGCGGACAGAACTATTGCTACACCTTC. Amino acids: CASSRGQNYCYTF.

A word on this clone: A far larger clone is off by one base, so a read error is likely. The chain couples TRBV6-1 to TRBJ1-2; perhaps TRBD1 as D (5 bases). Germline V gene data show CDR1 as MNHNS and CDR2 as SASEGT. The CDR3 is made up of 15 amino acids. Trimming cost V 6 bases and J 5 bases, with 19 bases left between them. CDR3 residues: CASSVVDGHQYGYTF. The CDR3 DNA is TGTGCCAGCAGCGTAGTGGACGGACATCAATATGGCTACACCTTC.

J is TRBJ1-1 and V is TRBV25-1; TRBD1 matches at 7 bases. Germline trimming cut 1 base from V and 10 bases from J; bases unmatched to any gene: 9. Germline lookup yields CDR1 MGHDK and CDR2 SYGVNS. The CDR3 has 14 residues. Here the CDR3 reads CASSESQGVVGAFF. The CDR3 DNA is TGTGCCAGCAGTGAATCCCAGGGGGTCGTAGGAGCTTTCTTT.

The chain has TRBV18 and TRBJ2-1; D uncertain. The CDR3 length is 16 residues. Germline CDR1 is KGHSH and CDR2 is LQKENI. V was shortened by 0 bases and J by 5 bases, with 14 bases between the two germline ends. In nucleotides, the CDR3 is TGTGCCAGCTCACCACCGGGGTCCGTGGGGAACAATGAGCAGTTCTTC. Amino acids: CASSPPGSVGNNEQFF.

As for this clone: A read error likely explains this, since a far larger clone differs by one base. Other DNA variants within this sample encode the same CDR3. The chain has TRBV30 and TRBJ2-5; TRBD2 agrees at 7 bases. The end of the DNA fits TRBJ2-7 better, so the J call may be wrong. CDR1 is GTSNPN and CDR2 is SVGIG in the germline V gene (reference sequence). This CDR3 is built from 19 residues. The DNA of the CDR3 is TGTGCCTGCCGGCAGGATCGACTAGCTGGAGTTCTACAAACCTACGAGCAGTACTTC. It encodes CACRQDRLAGVLQTYEQYF.

The rearrangement joins TRBV25-1 to TRBJ2-1; tentatively, D is TRBD1 (6 bases). The V and J ends lost 5 bases and 6 bases respectively, with 11 bases between them. CDR1 and CDR2 (germline): MGHDK, SYGVNS. The CDR3 covers 13 residues. Here the CDR3 reads CASSSTGSNEQFF. CDR3 DNA sequence: TGTGCCAGCAGTTCTACAGGGAGCAATGAGCAGTTCTTC.

This clone was seen many times. Germline is not matched at one junction end, which may reflect a read error. Other DNA sequences in the same sample also yield this CDR3. The chain recombines TRBV7-7 with TRBJ2-3; 9 bases line up with TRBD2. The CDR3 sequence is 16 residues long. Germline CDR1 SSHAT, CDR2 FNYEAQ (reference sequence). The chain's CDR3 is CASSRNSGSGTDTQYF. CDR3 bases: TGTGCTAGCAGCCGAAATAGCGGGAGTGGCACAGATACGCAGTATTTT.

Of note for this clone: A far larger clone is one base from this, pointing to a likely read error. The V call is TRBV14, the J call TRBJ1-1; D not certain. The CDR3 is 13 amino acids. Deletions cut 1 base from V and 6 bases from J, with 9 bases between. CDR1 and CDR2 (germline): SGHDN, FVKESK. CDR3 nucleotide sequence: TGTGCCAGCAGCCAAGTTTGGATGTCTGAAGCTTTCTTT. Its protein product is CASSQVWMSEAFF.

Notes on this clone: This likely came from a read error, as a far larger clone is one base away. The chain has TRBV2 and TRBJ1-2; TRBD1 agrees at 9 bases. Germline V lookup: CDR1 SNHLY, CDR2 FYNNEI. V trimming: 6 bases; J trimming: 10 bases; junction bases outside the gene matches: 6. The CDR3 is 12 residues long. CDR3 in amino acids: CASRGTGSVYTF. CDR3 nucleotides: TGTGCCAGCAGGGGGACAGGGTCTGTCTACACCTTC. Complete variable domain (other parts from reference TRBV2 and TRBJ1-2): EPEVTQTPSHQVTQMGQEVILRCVPISNHLYFYWYRQILGQKVEFLVSFYNNEISEKSEIFDDQFSVERPDGSNFTLKIRSTKLEDSAMYFCASRGTGSVYTFGSGTRLTVV.

The chain couples TRBV29-1 to TRBJ2-4, with D unclear. V was cut by 4 bases and J by 5 bases, with 9 bases left in between. CDR1 is SQVTM, CDR2 ANQGSEA, per germline. This CDR3 comprises 12 residues. The chain's CDR3 is CSVGGSENIQYF. In nucleotides, the CDR3 is TGCAGCGTTGGTGGCAGTGAAAACATTCAGTACTTC.

The chain has TRBV25-1 and TRBJ1-4, with a tentative D call TRBD1 (5 bases). The V and J ends lost 3 bases and 8 bases respectively, with 16 bases between them. This CDR3 has 15 amino acids. Germline V lookup: CDR1 MGHDK, CDR2 SYGVNS. Written as DNA, the CDR3 is TGTGCCAGCAGTGACCCCGGGGGAGGGAACGAAAAACTGTTTTTT. This encodes CASSDPGGGNEKLFF. The full variable domain, rest sourced from reference TRBV25-1 and TRBJ1-4, is EADIYQTPRYLVIGTGKKITLECSQTMGHDKMYWYQQDPGMELHLIHYSYGVNSTEKGDLSSESTVSRIRTEHFPLTLESARPSHTSQYLCASSDPGGGNEKLFFGSGTQLSVL.

The V call is TRBV13, the J call TRBJ2-3; D perhaps matches TRBD2 (5 bases). Trimming took off 3 bases at V and 1 base at J, with 14 bases between the two ends. The CDR3 is made up of 16 amino acids. Per the germline V gene, CDR1 is PRHDT and CDR2 is FYEKMQ (reference sequence). The CDR3 sequence is CASSLYRGARTDTQYF. In DNA form, the CDR3 reads TGTGCCAGCAGCTTGTATCGGGGTGCCCGCACAGATACGCAGTATTTT.

The chain employs TRBV7-2 and TRBJ2-7; D gene unclear. The CDR3 extends over 14 amino acids. The germline V and J ends were trimmed by 2 bases and 2 bases, with 10 bases remaining between them. CDR1 and CDR2 (germline): SGHTA, FQGNSA. CDR3 sequence: CASSLTPQAYEQYF. Here the CDR3 DNA reads TGTGCCAGCAGCTTAACTCCCCAAGCCTACGAGCAGTACTTC.

The V gene is TRBV7-7, the J gene TRBJ2-5; TRBD1 might be the D (6 bases). The CDR3 sequence is 13 residues long. Trimming took 5 bases from V and 4 from J, leaving 11 bases between them. CDR1 and CDR2 from the germline V gene are SSHAT and FNYEAQ (reference sequence). The CDR3 nucleotides read TGTGCCAGCAGCCTACAGGGCTCAGAGACCCAGTACTTC. Protein product: CASSLQGSETQYF. Variable domain in full (rest from reference TRBV7-7 and TRBJ2-5): GAGVSQSPRYKVTKRGQDVTLRCDPISSHATLYWYQQALGQGPEFLTYFNYEAQPDKSGLPSDRFSAERPEGSISTLTIQRTEQRDSAMYRCASSLQGSETQYFGPGTRLLVL.

The rearrangement joins TRBV28 to TRBJ1-5, with D possibly being TRBD1 (6 bases). Trimming took off 5 bases at V and 8 bases at J, with 13 bases between the two ends. Looked up from germline, CDR1 is MDHEN and CDR2 is SYDVKM. The length of the CDR3 is 13 residues. CDR3 coding DNA: TGTGCCAGCAGTGCCTGGGGGCCTGAGCCCCAGCATTTT. Translating it yields CASSAWGPEPQHF. Variable domain in full (rest from reference TRBV28 and TRBJ1-5): DVKVTQSSRYLVKRTGEKVFLECVQDMDHENMFWYRQDPGLGLRLIYFSYDVKMKEKGDIPEGYSVSREKKERFSLILESASTNQTSMYLCASSAWGPEPQHFGDGTRLSIL.

The CDR3 DNA follows: TGTGCCAGCAGTTTCAGGGGGCGCAGTGGCTACACCTTC. The encoded protein is CASSFRGRSGYTF. V gene TRBV28 combines with J gene TRBJ1-2, with TRBD1 identical over 8 bases. Losses at the gene ends were 3 bases for V and 7 bases for J; bases not matched to a gene: 4. In germline, CDR1 is MDHEN, CDR2 SYDVKM. This CDR3 is 13 amino acids long.

The chain has TRBV30 and TRBJ1-2; TRBD1 might be the D (6 bases). There are 13 residues in the CDR3. Germline values: CDR1 GTSNPN, CDR2 SVGIG (reference sequence). The V and J ends lost 0 bases and 7 bases respectively, with 12 bases between them. The DNA of the CDR3 is TGTGCCTGGAGTGTACAGGGTGATGGTGGCTACACCTTC. This codes for CAWSVQGDGGYTF.